These 21 T cell receptor beta chains were sequenced from one sample in a study of T-cell memory formation after mild COVID-19. TCRdb reprocessed the 5' RACE reads via MiXCR and lists one record per CDR3 protein. This sample has approximately 340,000 distinct CDR3 sequences, with 15% to 20% found just once. Input material: PBMCs or a T cell subset sorted from them (not recorded which). Every receptor here comes from a man aged 18 to 29 who had mild COVID-19 (a few samples of this study predate the infection). Cell type and time point are not known.

This chain links TRBV3-1 with TRBJ2-7; possibly TRBD2 for D (5 bases). Trimming took 4 bases from V and 5 from J, leaving 12 bases between them. This CDR3 is 13 amino acids long. The germline CDR1 and CDR2 sequences are LGHDT and YNNKEL (reference sequence). The CDR3 region has the DNA TGTGCCAGCAGCCGAGAGCGGTTAAACGAGCAGTACTTC. Protein: CASSRERLNEQYF.

This clonotype appeared a single time. The J gene is TRBJ2-3, the V gene TRBV6-1; 7 positions agree with TRBD1. This CDR3 comprises 16 residues. From germline, CDR1 is MNHNS and CDR2 SASEGT. After removal of 4 bases from V and 2 bases from J, the junction contained 9 bases not matched to a gene. The CDR3: CASSVHRGLPTDTQYF. CDR3 DNA sequence: TGTGCCAGCAGTGTCCACAGGGGATTACCCACAGATACGCAGTATTTT.

This clonotype showed up many times. The V call is TRBV7-2, the J call TRBJ2-1, with 8 bases fitting TRBD1. Trimming took 7 bases from V and 7 from J; bases not matched to a gene: 15. Germline V lookup: CDR1 SGHTA, CDR2 FQGNSA. The CDR3 is 16 amino acids. CDR3 DNA sequence: TGTGCCAGCACCCCCCTCCCGACAGGGGTAGGGAATGAGCAGTTCTTC. Its translation is CASTPLPTGVGNEQFF.

This clonotype occurred a few times. The chain couples TRBV20-1 to TRBJ2-1; 7 bases are shared with TRBD2. In germline, CDR1 is DFQATT, CDR2 SNEGSKA (reference sequence). This CDR3 has 16 amino acids. The trim removed 6 bases at V and 0 bases at J, leaving 11 bases unmatched. CDR3 region: CSAREGPSGSYNEQFF. DNA of the CDR3: TGCAGTGCCAGGGAGGGCCCTAGCGGCTCCTACAATGAGCAGTTCTTC.

This clonotype was counted only a few times. The rearrangement joins TRBV6-5 to TRBJ2-1, with 9 bases fitting TRBD2. The trim removed 6 bases at V and 4 bases at J, leaving 7 bases unmatched. Germline V gene sequence: CDR1 MNHEY, CDR2 SVGAGI. The CDR3 consists of 15 residues. This CDR3 is CASRISGGGYNEQFF. As DNA, the CDR3 is TGTGCCAGCAGGATTAGCGGGGGAGGATACAATGAGCAGTTCTTC.

The rearrangement joins TRBV20-1 to TRBJ2-5; a possible D gene is TRBD1 (5 bases). Germline loops: CDR1 DFQATT, CDR2 SNEGSKA (reference sequence). CDR3 length: 11 residues. V dropped 6 bases and J dropped 7 bases, with 12 bases sitting between them. The CDR3 is CSAPAGRTQYF. In DNA, the CDR3 is TGCAGTGCCCCAGCAGGGCGGACCCAGTACTTC.

This clonotype has more than one count but fewer than ten. The V call is TRBV12-3 or TRBV12-4, the J call TRBJ2-1; the match to TRBD2 covers 10 bases. Germline trimming cut 7 bases from V and 9 bases from J; bases unmatched to any gene: 9. CDR3 length equals 14 residues. CDR3 protein: CASKERGGLGEQFF. CDR3 DNA: TGTGCCAGCAAAGAGCGGGGGGGCCTAGGTGAGCAGTTCTTC.

The chain employs TRBV7-2 and TRBJ2-2; D is tentatively TRBD1 or TRBD2 (6 bases each). The V end was cut by 5 bases, the J end by 5 bases, with 18 bases between. The CDR3 runs to 16 residues. CDR1 and CDR2 from the germline V gene are SGHTA and FQGNSA. In DNA, the CDR3 is TGTGCCAGCAGCGGCGCCTGGGGGGCCGGAACCGGGGAGCTGTTTTTT. Amino acids: CASSGAWGAGTGELFF.

The chain recombines TRBV28 with TRBJ2-7; D remains unclear. The germline CDR1 and CDR2 sequences are MDHEN and SYDVKM. This CDR3 is built from 15 residues. With 6 bases removed from V and 2 bases from J, the gap between germline ends came to 17 bases. Here the CDR3 reads CASSPPGRTTYEQYV. For the CDR3, the DNA is TGTGCCAGCAGCCCCCCGGGCAGGACCACCTACGAGCAGTACGTC.

The rearrangement uses TRBV20-1 and TRBJ2-3; 8 bases are a match to TRBD2. The CDR3 covers 11 residues. Germline CDR1 reads DFQATT; CDR2 reads SNEGSKA (reference sequence). Germline trimming cut 3 bases from V and 14 bases from J; bases unmatched to any gene: 7. The CDR3 DNA reads as TGCAGTGCTAGTTTTAGCGGGGTCCCGTATTTT. Translating gives CSASFSGVPYF.

This clonotype was found a few times. V gene TRBV11-2 combines with J gene TRBJ2-1; 9 bases line up with TRBD2. The germline gives CDR1 SGHAT, CDR2 FQNNGV. Trimming cost V 4 bases and J 9 bases; bases outside gene matches: 4. CDR3 length: 13 residues. DNA of the CDR3: TGTGCCAGCAGCTCCGGACTAGCGCTTGAGCAGTTCTTC. Translating gives CASSSGLALEQFF.

This clonotype was picked up a small number of times. The J gene is TRBJ2-1, the V gene TRBV4-1; 9 bases agree with TRBD2. This CDR3 has 16 amino acids. V shed 3 bases and J 6 bases; nucleotides not matched to a gene: 9. The germline V gene has CDR1 MGHRA and CDR2 YSYEKL. CDR3 amino acids: CASSHPGLAFPNEQFF. CDR3 in DNA: TGCGCCAGCAGCCACCCGGGACTAGCTTTCCCCAATGAGCAGTTCTTC.

In its sample, this clonotype was seen a few times. The chain links TRBV9 to TRBJ2-2; 8 bases fit TRBD1. Germline trimming cut 0 bases from V and 5 bases from J; bases unmatched to any gene: 3. The length of the CDR3 is 15 residues. In germline, CDR1 is SGDLS, CDR2 YYNGEE. This chain's CDR3 is CASSVDRTGTGELFF. CDR3 nucleotide sequence: TGTGCCAGCAGCGTAGACCGGACAGGGACCGGGGAGCTGTTTTTT.

The sample holds a few counts of this clonotype. This sequence joins TRBV18 and TRBJ1-1; maybe TRBD1 (6 bases). V lost 6 bases, J lost 7 bases, and 9 bases lay in between. The germline V gene has CDR1 KGHSH and CDR2 LQKENI. The CDR3 is 11 residues long. CDR3 loop: CASSRGIEAFF. The CDR3 DNA is TGTGCCAGCTCCAGGGGTATTGAAGCTTTCTTT.

The V gene is TRBV5-1, the J gene TRBJ2-3; weak D call: TRBD2 (6 bases). This CDR3 is built from 16 residues. The ends were cut back, 0 bases at V and 4 bases at J, with 15 bases in the middle. Germline CDR1 is SGHRS and CDR2 is YFSETQ. The chain's CDR3 is CASSLGDWGSADTQYF. Here the CDR3 DNA reads TGCGCCAGCAGCTTGGGGGACTGGGGGAGTGCAGATACGCAGTATTTT.

V gene TRBV7-6 combines with J gene TRBJ2-3; D may be TRBD1 (6 bases). This CDR3 has 16 residues. The germline V and J ends were trimmed by 5 bases and 4 bases, with 19 bases remaining between them. Germline CDR1 SGHVS, CDR2 FNYEAQ. CDR3 nucleotide sequence: TGTGCCAGCAGCCCAAAGGGCCAGGGGTGGGCAGATACGCAGTATTTT. This translates into CASSPKGQGWADTQYF.

This chain links TRBV5-6 with TRBJ2-7; the D is unclear. The CDR3 consists of 14 residues. The germline gives CDR1 SGHDT, CDR2 YYEEEE. V was trimmed by 0 bases and J by 6 bases, leaving 13 bases between them. Written as DNA, the CDR3 is TGTGCCAGCAGCTTGGCTCGGTCGCCCCGCGAGCAGTACGTC. It yields the protein CASSLARSPREQYV.

This clonotype was detected a few times. This chain uses TRBV4-1 with TRBJ1-2; D ambiguous. This CDR3 has 13 residues. V lost 1 base to trimming and J lost 4 bases, with 7 bases between them. Per germline, CDR1 MGHRA and CDR2 YSYEKL. CDR3 coding DNA: TGCGCCAGCAGCCAAGCGATGGGCTATGGCTACACCTTC. It specifies CASSQAMGYGYTF.

This clonotype was observed a few times. This chain links TRBV5-5 with TRBJ2-7; 8 bases align to TRBD2. The length of the CDR3 is 15 residues. The germline gives CDR1 SGHKS, CDR2 YYEKEE (reference sequence). V was pared by 2 bases and J by 7 bases, with 11 bases of the junction left unmatched. As DNA, the CDR3 is TGTGCCAGCAGCTTAACCGGGACTAGGCTCGGGGAGCAGTACGTC. It encodes CASSLTGTRLGEQYV.

The rearrangement uses TRBV4-3 and TRBJ2-7; 11 nucleotides agree with TRBD1. Germline V gene lookup returns CDR1 LGHNA and CDR2 YSLEER. CDR3 length: 16 amino acids. Trimming took 3 bases from V and 3 from J; bases not matched to a gene: 7. The CDR3 loop reads CASSQDPGQGGYEQYF. DNA of the CDR3: TGCGCCAGCAGCCAGGACCCGGGACAGGGGGGCTACGAGCAGTACTTC.

In its sample, this clonotype was seen a few times. The chain joins TRBV7-9 to TRBJ2-7, with D possibly TRBD2 on 6 matching bases. Trimming cost V 1 base and J 0 bases, with 13 bases left between them. The CDR3 extends over 16 amino acids. The germline gives CDR1 SEHNR, CDR2 FQNEAQ (reference sequence). CDR3 residues: CASSLVAGFSSYEQYF. In DNA, the CDR3 is TGTGCCAGCAGCTTAGTGGCGGGGTTCAGCTCCTACGAGCAGTACTTC. The full variable domain, its missing parts supplied by reference TRBV7-9 and TRBJ2-7, is DTGVSQNPRHKITKRGQNVTFRCDPISEHNRLYWYRQTLGQGPEFLTYFQNEAQLEKSRLLSDRFSAERPKGSFSTLEIQRTEQGDSAMYLCASSLVAGFSSYEQYFGPGTRLTVT.